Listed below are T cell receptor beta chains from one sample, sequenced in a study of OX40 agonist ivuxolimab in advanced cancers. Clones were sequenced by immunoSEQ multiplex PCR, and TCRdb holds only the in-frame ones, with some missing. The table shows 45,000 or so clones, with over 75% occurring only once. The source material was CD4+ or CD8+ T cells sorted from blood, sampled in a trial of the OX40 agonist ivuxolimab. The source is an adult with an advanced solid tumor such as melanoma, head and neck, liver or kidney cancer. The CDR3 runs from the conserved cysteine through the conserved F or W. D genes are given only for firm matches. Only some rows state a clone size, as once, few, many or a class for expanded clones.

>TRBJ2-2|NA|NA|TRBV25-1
CASSPDTGELFF
TGTGCCAGCAGCCCCGACACCGGGGAGCTGTTTTTT
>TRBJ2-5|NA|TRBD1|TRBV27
CASSPTGGVETQYF
TGTGCCAGCAGTCCAACAGGGGGCGTGGAGACCCAGTACTTC
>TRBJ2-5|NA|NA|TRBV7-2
CASSLVRRGETQYF
TGTGCCAGCAGCTTAGTGAGGAGGGGAGAGACCCAGTACTTC
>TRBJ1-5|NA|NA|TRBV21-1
CAALPNQPQHF
TGTGCCGCTCTCCCAAATCAGCCCCAGCATTTT
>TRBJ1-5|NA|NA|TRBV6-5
CASSYGGNQPQHF
TGTGCCAGCAGTTACGGGGGGAATCAGCCCCAGCATTTT
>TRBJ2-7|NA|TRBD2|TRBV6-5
CASSYLSGGASEQYF
TGTGCCAGCAGTTACCTTAGCGGGGGGGCCAGTGAGCAGTACTTC
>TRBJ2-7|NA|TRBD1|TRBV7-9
CASSATGGYEQYF
TGTGCCAGCAGCGCAACAGGGGGCTACGAGCAGTACTTC
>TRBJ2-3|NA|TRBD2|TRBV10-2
CASLGTSLTDTQYF
TGCGCCAGCTTGGGGACTAGTCTCACAGATACGCAGTATTTT
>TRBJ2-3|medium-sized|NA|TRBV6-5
CASSYGDADTQYF
TGTGCCAGCAGTTACGGTGACGCAGATACGCAGTATTTT
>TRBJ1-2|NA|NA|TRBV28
CASSPDAERGYTF
TGTGCCAGCAGCCCGGATGCGGAGCGGGGCTACACCTTC